This record concerns one T cell receptor beta chain sequence. This entry is derived from a study of blood T cell repertoires in COVID-19. Background on the study: The United States, Italy and Spain supplied acute and convalescent COVID-19 samples. Sample material is recorded as cDNA or gDNA derived from T cells, B-cell-depleted T cells, or PBMCs.

Here immunoSEQ multiplex PCR was the method, and the copy in TCRdb shows in-frame clones only, minus some. The sample lists tens of thousands of clones; more than 60% were seen once. In germline, CDR1 is MNHEY, CDR2 SVGAGI. The CDR3 extends over 13 amino acids. V shed 4 bases and J 3 bases; nucleotides not matched to a gene: 1. Input material: peripheral blood. The source is a human donor in a cohort sampled during active COVID-19. The rearrangement joins TRBV6-5 to TRBJ1-1; 8 nucleotides align to TRBD1. The CDR3, as DNA: TGTGCCAGCAGTTCGGACAGGGACACTGAAGCTTTCTTT. Translating it yields CASSSDRDTEAFF.